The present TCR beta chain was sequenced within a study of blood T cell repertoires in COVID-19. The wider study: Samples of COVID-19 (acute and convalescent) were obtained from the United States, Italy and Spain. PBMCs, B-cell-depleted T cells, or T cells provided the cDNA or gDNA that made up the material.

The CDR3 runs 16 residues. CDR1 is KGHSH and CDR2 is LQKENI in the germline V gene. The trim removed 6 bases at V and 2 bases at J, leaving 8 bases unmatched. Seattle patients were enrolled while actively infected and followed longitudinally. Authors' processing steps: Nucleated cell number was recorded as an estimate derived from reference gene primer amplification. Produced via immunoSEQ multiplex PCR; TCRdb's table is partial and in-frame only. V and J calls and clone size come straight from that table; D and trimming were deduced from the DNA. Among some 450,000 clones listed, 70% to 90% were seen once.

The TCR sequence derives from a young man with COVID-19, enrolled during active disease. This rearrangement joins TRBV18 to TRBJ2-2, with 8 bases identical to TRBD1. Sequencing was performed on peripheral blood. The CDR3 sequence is CASSHTGGTNTGELFF. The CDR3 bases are TGTGCCAGCTCCCACACAGGGGGAACCAACACCGGGGAGCTGTTTTTT.